This T cell receptor beta chain derives from a study of PD-1 blockade in classical Hodgkin lymphoma. Study-wide findings and caveats: CD4+ TCR diversity climbed significantly by C4D1, unlike CD8+ TCR diversity. Repertoire differences lack defined causes, possibly disease activity or prior therapy.

Relapses following autologous stem cell transplantation were seen in all patients, with brentuximab vedotin exposure varying. Best response was recorded as complete response, partial response or progressive disease. As concerns this clone: Its antigen is unknown.

TCRdb's copy holds only in-frame clones and misses some; the assay was immunoSEQ multiplex PCR. This table has about 14,000 clones, approximately 77% appearing once. Trimming cost V 5 bases and J 0 bases, with 8 bases left between them. The CDR3 has 13 residues. Germline V lookup: CDR1 SGHRS, CDR2 YFSETQ. This TCR was recovered from a human donor with classical Hodgkin lymphoma. Sequencing was performed on peripheral blood mononuclear cells (PBMCs), taken at baseline. The chain joins TRBV5-1 to TRBJ1-1, with a possible D match to TRBD1 (5 bases). The DNA of the CDR3 is TGCGCCAGCAGGGGACCGATGAACACTGAAGCTTTCTTT. Its protein is CASRGPMNTEAFF.